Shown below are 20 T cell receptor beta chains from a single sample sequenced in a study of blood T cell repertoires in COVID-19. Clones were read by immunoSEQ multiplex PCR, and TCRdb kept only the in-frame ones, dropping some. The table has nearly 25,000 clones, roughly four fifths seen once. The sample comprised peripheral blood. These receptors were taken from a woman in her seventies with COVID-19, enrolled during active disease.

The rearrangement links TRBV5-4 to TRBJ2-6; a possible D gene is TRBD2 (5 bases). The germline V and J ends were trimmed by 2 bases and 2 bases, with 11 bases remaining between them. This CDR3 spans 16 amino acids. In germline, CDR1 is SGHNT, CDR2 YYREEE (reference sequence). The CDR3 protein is CASSFLGVAGANVLTF. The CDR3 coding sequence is TGTGCCAGCAGCTTTCTCGGGGTGGCTGGGGCCAACGTCCTGACTTTC.

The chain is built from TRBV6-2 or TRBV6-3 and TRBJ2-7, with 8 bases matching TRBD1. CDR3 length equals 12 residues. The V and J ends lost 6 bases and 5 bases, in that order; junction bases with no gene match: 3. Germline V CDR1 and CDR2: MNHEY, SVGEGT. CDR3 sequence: CASSRTGNEQYV. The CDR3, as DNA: TGTGCCAGCAGCCGGACAGGGAACGAGCAGTACGTC.

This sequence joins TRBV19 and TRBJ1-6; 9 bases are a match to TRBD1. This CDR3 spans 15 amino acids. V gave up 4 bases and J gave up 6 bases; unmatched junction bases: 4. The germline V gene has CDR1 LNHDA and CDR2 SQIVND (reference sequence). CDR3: CASSTWDRANSPLHF. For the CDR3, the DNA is TGTGCCAGTAGTACTTGGGACAGGGCTAATTCACCCCTCCACTTT.

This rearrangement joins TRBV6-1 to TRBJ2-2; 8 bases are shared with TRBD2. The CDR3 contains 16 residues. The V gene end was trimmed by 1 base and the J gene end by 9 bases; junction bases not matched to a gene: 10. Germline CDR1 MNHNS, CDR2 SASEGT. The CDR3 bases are TGTGCCAGCAGTGAAGAGGAGGGCGGGGGGAACCGGGAGCTGTTTTTT. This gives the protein CASSEEEGGGNRELFF.

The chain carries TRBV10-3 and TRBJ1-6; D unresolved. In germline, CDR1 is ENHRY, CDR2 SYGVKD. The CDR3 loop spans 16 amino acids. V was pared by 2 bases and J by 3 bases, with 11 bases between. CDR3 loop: CAISERGKGYNSPLHF. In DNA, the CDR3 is TGTGCCATCAGTGAGCGCGGGAAAGGCTATAATTCACCCCTCCACTTT.

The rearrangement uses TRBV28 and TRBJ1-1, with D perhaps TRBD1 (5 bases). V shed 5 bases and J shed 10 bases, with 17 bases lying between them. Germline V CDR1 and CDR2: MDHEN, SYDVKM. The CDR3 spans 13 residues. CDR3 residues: CASSPPQGSVAFF. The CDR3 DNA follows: TGTGCCAGCAGTCCTCCCCAGGGAAGCGTAGCTTTCTTT.

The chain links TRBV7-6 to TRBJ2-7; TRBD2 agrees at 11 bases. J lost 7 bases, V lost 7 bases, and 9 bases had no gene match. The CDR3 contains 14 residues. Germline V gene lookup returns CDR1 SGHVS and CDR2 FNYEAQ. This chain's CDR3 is CASTPLAGDGEQYF. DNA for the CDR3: TGTGCCAGCACCCCACTAGCGGGGGATGGGGAGCAGTACTTC.

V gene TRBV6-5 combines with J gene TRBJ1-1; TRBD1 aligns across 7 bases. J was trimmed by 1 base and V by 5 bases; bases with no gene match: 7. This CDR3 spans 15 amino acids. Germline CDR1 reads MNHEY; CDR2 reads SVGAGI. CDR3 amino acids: CASSNRNRGNTEAFF. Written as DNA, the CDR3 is TGTGCCAGCAGTAATAGAAACAGGGGGAACACTGAAGCTTTCTTT.

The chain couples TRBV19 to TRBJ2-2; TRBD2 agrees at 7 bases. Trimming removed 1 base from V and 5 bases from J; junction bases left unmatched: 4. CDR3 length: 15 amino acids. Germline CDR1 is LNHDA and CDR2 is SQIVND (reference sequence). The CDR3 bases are TGTGCCAGTAGTATAGCGGGAGGCGGGACCGGGGAGCTGTTTTTT. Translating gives CASSIAGGGTGELFF.

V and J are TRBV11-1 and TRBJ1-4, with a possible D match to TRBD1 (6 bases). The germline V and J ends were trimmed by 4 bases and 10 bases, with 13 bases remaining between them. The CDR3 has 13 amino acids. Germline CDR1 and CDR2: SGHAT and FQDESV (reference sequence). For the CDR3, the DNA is TGTGCCAGCAGCTCCCCGGAGGACAGAAAACTGTTTTTT. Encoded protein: CASSSPEDRKLFF.

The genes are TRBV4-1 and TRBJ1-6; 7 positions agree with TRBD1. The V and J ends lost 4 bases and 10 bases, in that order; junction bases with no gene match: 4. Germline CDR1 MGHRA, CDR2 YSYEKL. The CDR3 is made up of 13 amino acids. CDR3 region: CASSLDRDSPLHF. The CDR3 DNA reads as TGCGCCAGCAGCCTCGACAGGGACTCACCCCTCCACTTT.

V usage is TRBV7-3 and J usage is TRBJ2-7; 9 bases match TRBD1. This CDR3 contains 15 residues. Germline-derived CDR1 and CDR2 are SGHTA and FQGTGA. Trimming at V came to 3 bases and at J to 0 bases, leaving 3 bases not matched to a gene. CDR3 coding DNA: TGTGCCAGCAGCTTTTCGACAGGGGGCTCCTACGAGCAGTACTTC. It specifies CASSFSTGGSYEQYF.

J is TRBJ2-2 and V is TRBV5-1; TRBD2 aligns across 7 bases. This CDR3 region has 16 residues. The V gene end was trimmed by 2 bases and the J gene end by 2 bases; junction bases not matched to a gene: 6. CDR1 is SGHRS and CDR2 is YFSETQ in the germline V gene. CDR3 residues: CASSFARGDNTGELFF. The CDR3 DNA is TGCGCCAGCAGCTTCGCACGGGGGGATAACACCGGGGAGCTGTTTTTT.

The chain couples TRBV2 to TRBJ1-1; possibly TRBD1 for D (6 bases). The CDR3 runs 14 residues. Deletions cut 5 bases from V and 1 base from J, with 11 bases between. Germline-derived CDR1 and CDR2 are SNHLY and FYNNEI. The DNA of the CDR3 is TGTGCCAGCAGTTACCAGGGGTCGAACACTGAAGCTTTCTTT. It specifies CASSYQGSNTEAFF.

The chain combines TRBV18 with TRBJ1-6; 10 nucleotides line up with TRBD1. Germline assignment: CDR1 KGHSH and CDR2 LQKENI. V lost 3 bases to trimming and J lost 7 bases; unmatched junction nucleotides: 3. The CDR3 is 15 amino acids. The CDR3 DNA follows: TGTGCCAGCTCACCTCGGACAGGGGGAAATTCACCCCTCCACTTT. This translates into CASSPRTGGNSPLHF.

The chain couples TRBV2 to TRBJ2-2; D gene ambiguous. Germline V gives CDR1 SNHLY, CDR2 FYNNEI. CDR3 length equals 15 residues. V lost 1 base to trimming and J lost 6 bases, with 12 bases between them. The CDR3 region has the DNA TGTGCCAGCAGTGAAGGGTCGGTTAGCCCCGGGGAGCTGTTTTTT. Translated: CASSEGSVSPGELFF. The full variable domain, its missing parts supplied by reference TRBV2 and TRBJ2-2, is EPEVTQTPSHQVTQMGQEVILRCVPISNHLYFYWYRQILGQKVEFLVSFYNNEISEKSEIFDDQFSVERPDGSNFTLKIRSTKLEDSAMYFCASSEGSVSPGELFFGEGSRLTVL.

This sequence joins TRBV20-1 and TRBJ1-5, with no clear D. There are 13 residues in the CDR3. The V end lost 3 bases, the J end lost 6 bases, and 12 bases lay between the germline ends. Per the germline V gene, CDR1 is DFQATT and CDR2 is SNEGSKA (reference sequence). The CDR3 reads CSASIRIGQPQHF. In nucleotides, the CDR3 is TGCAGTGCTAGTATCAGGATCGGTCAGCCCCAGCATTTT.

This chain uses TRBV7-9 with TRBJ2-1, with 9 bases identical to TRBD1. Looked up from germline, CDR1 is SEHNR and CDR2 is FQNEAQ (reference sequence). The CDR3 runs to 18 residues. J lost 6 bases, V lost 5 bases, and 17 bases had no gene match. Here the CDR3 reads CASSDLKGVQGASNEQFF. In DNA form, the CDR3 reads TGTGCCAGCAGCGATCTTAAAGGGGTACAGGGGGCCAGCAATGAGCAGTTCTTC.

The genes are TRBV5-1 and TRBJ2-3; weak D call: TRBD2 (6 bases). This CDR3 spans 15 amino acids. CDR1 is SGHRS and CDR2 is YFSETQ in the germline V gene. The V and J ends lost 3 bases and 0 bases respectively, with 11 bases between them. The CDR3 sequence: CASSYPRGSTDTQYF. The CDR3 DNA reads TGCGCCAGCAGCTACCCCCGGGGGAGCACAGATACGCAGTATTTT.

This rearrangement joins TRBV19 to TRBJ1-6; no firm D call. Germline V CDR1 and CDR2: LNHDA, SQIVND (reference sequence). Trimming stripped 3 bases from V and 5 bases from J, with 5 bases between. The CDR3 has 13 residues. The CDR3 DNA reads TGTGCCAGTAGTATGGCTCATAATTCACCCCTCCACTTT. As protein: CASSMAHNSPLHF.